This section outlines one T cell receptor (beta chain) sequence together with its context. CDR1 GTSNPN and CDR2 SVGIG come from the germline V gene (reference sequence). Trimming took 7 bases from V and 0 from J, leaving 10 bases between them. The CDR3 consists of 13 residues. The repertoire was sequenced with immunoSEQ multiplex PCR; TCRdb's copy has only in-frame clones and lacks some. The sample lists 70,000 or so clones, 85% to 95% occurring once. These data are taken from a study of T cells after somatic rescue of genetic block. The clonotype was recovered from a man between 35 and 55 years old. The V call is TRBV30, the J call TRBJ2-1; D gene uncertain. Material: peripheral blood mononuclear cells (PBMCs). The CDR3 here is CALQDSSYNEQFF. CDR3 sequence (DNA): TGTGCCTTACAAGATAGCTCCTACAATGAGCAGTTCTTC.